This T cell receptor beta chain was recovered during a study of CD8+CD57+ T cells in acquired aplastic anemia. It was genomic DNA that served as the template for profiling TCR beta VDJ and CDR3. TCRdb reprocessed the reads with MiXCR, giving one entry per CDR3 protein. The sample carries approximately 180,000 distinct CDR3 sequences, roughly 50% recorded once. This clonotype came up many times. Antigen: not known. Study results and caveats: The study found no significant CD8+ Simpson's diversity difference between patients and controls.

Trimming shortened V by 1 base and J by 7 bases, and 10 bases separated the two germline ends. This CDR3 comprises 13 residues. Germline V gene sequence: CDR1 SGHDT, CDR2 YYEEEE. An expansion of CD8+CD57+ cells by flow cytometry had been shown in patients chosen for sequencing. The enrolled patients all had severe acquired aplastic anemia. Sequencing was done on a sample of sorted CD4+, CD8+, or CD8+CD57+ T cells (not recorded which) from PBMCs. The receptor was isolated from a human donor with aplastic anemia. This chain connects TRBV5-6 to TRBJ2-3, with D perhaps matching TRBD1 (6 bases). In nucleotides, the CDR3 is TGTGCCAGCAGCTTGAAAGGGACAAATACGCAGTATTTT. Translation gives CASSLKGTNTQYF.